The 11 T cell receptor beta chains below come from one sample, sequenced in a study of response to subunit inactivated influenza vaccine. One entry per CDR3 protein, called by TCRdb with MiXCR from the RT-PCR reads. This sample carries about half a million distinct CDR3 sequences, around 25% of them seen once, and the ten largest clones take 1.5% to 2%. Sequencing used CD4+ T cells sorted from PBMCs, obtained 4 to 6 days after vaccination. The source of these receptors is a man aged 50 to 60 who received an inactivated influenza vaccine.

The CDR3 region has the DNA TGTGCCAGCAGTTTCTATTCAGGGGGCTACGAGCAGTACTTC. Translation: CASSFYSGGYEQYF. J is TRBJ2-7 and V is TRBV6-5; TRBD1 matches at 7 bases. V lost 4 bases to trimming and J lost 3 bases; unmatched junction nucleotides: 6. The CDR3 length is 14 residues. The germline gives CDR1 MNHEY, CDR2 SVGAGI.

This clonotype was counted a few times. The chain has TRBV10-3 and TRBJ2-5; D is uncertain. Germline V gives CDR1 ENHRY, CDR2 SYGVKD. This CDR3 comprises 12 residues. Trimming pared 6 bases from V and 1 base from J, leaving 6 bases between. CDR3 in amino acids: CAISQVQETQYF. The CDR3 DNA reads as TGTGCCATCAGCCAAGTCCAAGAGACCCAGTACTTC.

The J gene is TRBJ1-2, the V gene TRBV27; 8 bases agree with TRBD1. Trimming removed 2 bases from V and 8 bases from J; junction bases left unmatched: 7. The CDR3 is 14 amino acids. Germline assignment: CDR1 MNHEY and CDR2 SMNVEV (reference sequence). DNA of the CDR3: TGTGCCAGCAGTTTAAGGACAGGGTTGGGAGGCTACACCTTC. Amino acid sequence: CASSLRTGLGGYTF.

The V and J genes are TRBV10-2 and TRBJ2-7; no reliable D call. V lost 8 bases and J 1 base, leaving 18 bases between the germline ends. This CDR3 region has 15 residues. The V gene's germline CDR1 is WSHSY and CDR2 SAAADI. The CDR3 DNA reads TGCGCCAGCTGCCCCGAACTCTGGGGATCCTACGAGCAGTACTTC. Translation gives CASCPELWGSYEQYF.

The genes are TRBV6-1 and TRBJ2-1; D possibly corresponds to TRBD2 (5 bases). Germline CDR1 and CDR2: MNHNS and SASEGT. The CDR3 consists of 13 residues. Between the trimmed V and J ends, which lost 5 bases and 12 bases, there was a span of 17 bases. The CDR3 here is CASSTGILSWQFF. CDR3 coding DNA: TGTGCCAGCAGTACCGGGATCTTGAGTTGGCAGTTCTTC.

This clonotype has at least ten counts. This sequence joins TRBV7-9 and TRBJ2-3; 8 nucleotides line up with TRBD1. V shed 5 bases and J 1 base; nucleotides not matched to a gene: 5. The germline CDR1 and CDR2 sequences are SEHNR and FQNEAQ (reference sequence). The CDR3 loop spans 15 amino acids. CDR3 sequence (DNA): TGTGCCAGCAGCGCAGGGGGCCCACGCACAGATACGCAGTATTTT. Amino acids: CASSAGGPRTDTQYF.

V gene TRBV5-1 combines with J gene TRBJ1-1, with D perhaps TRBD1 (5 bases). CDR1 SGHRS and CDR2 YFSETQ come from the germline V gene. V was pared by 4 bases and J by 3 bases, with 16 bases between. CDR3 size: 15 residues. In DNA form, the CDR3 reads TGCGCCAGCAGCCCCGGGGCCAGAACGGACACTGAAGCTTTCTTT. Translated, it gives CASSPGARTDTEAFF.

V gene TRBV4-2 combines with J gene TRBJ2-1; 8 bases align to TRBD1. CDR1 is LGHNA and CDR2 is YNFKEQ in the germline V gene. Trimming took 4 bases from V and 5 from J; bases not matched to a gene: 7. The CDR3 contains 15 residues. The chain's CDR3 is CASSLFGQGNNEQFF. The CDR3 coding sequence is TGTGCCAGCAGCCTTTTCGGACAGGGCAACAATGAGCAGTTCTTC.

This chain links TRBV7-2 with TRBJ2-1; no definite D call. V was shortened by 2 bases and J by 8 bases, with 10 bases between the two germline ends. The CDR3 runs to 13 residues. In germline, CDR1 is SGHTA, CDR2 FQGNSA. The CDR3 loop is CASSLPSVDEQFF. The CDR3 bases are TGTGCCAGCAGCTTACCTTCGGTTGATGAGCAGTTCTTC.

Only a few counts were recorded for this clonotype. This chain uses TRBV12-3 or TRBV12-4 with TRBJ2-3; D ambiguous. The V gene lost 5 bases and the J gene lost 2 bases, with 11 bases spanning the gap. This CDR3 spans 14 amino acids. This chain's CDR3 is CASSHGEITDTQYF. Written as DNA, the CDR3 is TGTGCCAGCAGTCACGGCGAGATCACAGATACGCAGTATTTT.

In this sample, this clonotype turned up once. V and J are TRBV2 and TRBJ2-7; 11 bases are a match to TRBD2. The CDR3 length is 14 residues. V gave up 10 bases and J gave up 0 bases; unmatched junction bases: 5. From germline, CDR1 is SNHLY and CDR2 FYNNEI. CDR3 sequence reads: CATTGLAVSYEQYF. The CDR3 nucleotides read TGTGCCACTACGGGACTAGCGGTCTCCTACGAGCAGTACTTC.